The 8 T cell receptor beta chains given below trace back to one sample, sequenced in a study of CD8 T cells in ankylosing spondylitis. One entry per CDR3 protein, called by TCRdb with MiXCR from the 5' RACE reads. In the table there are 350,000 to 400,000 distinct CDR3 sequences, 20% of which are singletons. Sequenced input: blood, either unsorted or a sorted T cell fraction (not recorded which). These receptors were obtained from a male donor with ankylosing spondylitis or in good health (not recorded which).

This clonotype has only a few counts. The chain combines TRBV5-5 with TRBJ2-4; TRBD1 matches at 7 bases. The CDR3 runs to 14 residues. Trimming removed 3 bases from V and 2 bases from J; junction bases left unmatched: 2. CDR1 is SGHKS, CDR2 YYEKEE, per germline (reference sequence). Here the CDR3 reads CASSSDRTKNIQYF. DNA for the CDR3: TGTGCCAGCAGCTCGGACAGGACCAAAAACATTCAGTACTTC.

The chain employs TRBV30 and TRBJ2-7; D not resolved. Trimming shortened V by 5 bases and J by 3 bases, and 14 bases separated the two germline ends. This CDR3 contains 13 residues. Germline V gene data show CDR1 as GTSNPN and CDR2 as SVGIG (reference sequence). In nucleotides, the CDR3 is TGTGCCTGGGCCCAAGGAGCCGTCTACGAGCAGTACTTC. It yields the protein CAWAQGAVYEQYF.

This clonotype appeared a few times. CDR3 sequence reads: CASRRDRDHEQYF. The DNA for the CDR3 is TGTGCCAGCAGGCGGGACAGGGACCACGAGCAGTACTTC. The rearrangement joins TRBV5-6 to TRBJ2-7; 9 nucleotides align to TRBD1. The CDR3 has 13 residues. V trimming: 5 bases; J trimming: 5 bases; junction bases outside the gene matches: 5. CDR1 is SGHDT and CDR2 is YYEEEE in the germline V gene.

The chain couples TRBV18 to TRBJ2-7, with a weak D call TRBD1 (5 bases). The germline gives CDR1 KGHSH, CDR2 LQKENI. The CDR3 loop spans 15 amino acids. V was trimmed by 3 bases and J by 4 bases, leaving 16 bases between them. The CDR3 DNA follows: TGTGCCAGCTCACCCCGATGGCAGGGCCAATACGAGCAGTACTTC. It specifies CASSPRWQGQYEQYF. The full variable domain, in which reference TRBV18 and TRBJ2-7 provide the parts outside the CDR3, is NAGVMQNPRHLVRRRGQEARLRCSPMKGHSHVYWYRQLPEEGLKFMVYLQKENIIDESGMPKERFSAEFPKEGPSILRIQQVVRGDSAAYFCASSPRWQGQYEQYFGPGTRLTVT.

This clonotype has more than one count but fewer than ten. The V call is TRBV20-1, the J call TRBJ2-5; D may be TRBD1 or TRBD2 (5 bases each). Germline V lookup: CDR1 DFQATT, CDR2 SNEGSKA (reference sequence). There are 14 residues in the CDR3. V shed 5 bases and J shed 0 bases, with 13 bases lying between them. The CDR3 protein is CSACRDLHQETQYF. DNA of the CDR3: TGCAGTGCTTGCCGGGACCTCCACCAAGAGACCCAGTACTTC.

This clonotype has at least ten counts. The chain has TRBV12-3 or TRBV12-4 and TRBJ2-2, with D unresolved. The CDR3 length is 13 residues. The V end was cut by 4 bases, the J end by 2 bases, with 5 bases between. In nucleotides, the CDR3 is TGTGCCAGCAGTTCCCCTAACACCGGGGAGCTGTTTTTT. It codes for CASSSPNTGELFF.

This sequence joins TRBV7-9 and TRBJ2-1; D may be TRBD1 or TRBD2 (6 bases each). The germline V gene has CDR1 SEHNR and CDR2 FQNEAQ (reference sequence). The CDR3 contains 12 residues. V lost 3 bases and J 11 bases, leaving 11 bases between the germline ends. The CDR3 DNA sequence: TGTGCCAGCAGCTTGGGGGGCGGGCAGCAGTTCTTC. Protein product: CASSLGGGQQFF.

This chain connects TRBV12-3 or TRBV12-4 to TRBJ2-2; D is possibly TRBD1 (6 bases). This CDR3 has 17 amino acids. V lost 6 bases, J lost 0 bases, and 17 bases lay in between. CDR3 nucleotide sequence: TGTGCCAGCAGCAAGGGGGAGTGGGGGTCGAACACCGGGGAGCTGTTTTTT. This codes for CASSKGEWGSNTGELFF.